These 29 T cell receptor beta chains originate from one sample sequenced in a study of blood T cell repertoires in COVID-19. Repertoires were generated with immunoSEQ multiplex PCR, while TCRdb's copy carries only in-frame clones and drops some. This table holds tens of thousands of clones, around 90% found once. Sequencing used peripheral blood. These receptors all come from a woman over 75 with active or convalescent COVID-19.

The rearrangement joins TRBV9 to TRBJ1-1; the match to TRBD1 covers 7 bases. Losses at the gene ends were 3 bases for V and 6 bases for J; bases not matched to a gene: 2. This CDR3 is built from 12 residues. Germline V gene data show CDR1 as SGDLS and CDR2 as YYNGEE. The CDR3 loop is CASSATGSEAFF. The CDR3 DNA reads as TGTGCCAGCAGCGCGACAGGGTCTGAAGCTTTCTTT.

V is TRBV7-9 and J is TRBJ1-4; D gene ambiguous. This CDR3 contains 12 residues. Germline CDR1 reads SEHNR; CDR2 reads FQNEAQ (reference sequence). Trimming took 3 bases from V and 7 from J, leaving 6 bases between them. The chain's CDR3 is CASSLSREKLFF. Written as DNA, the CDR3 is TGTGCCAGCAGCTTGTCCCGTGAAAAACTGTTTTTT. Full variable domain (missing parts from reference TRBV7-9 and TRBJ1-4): DTGVSQNPRHKITKRGQNVTFRCDPISEHNRLYWYRQTLGQGPEFLTYFQNEAQLEKSRLLSDRFSAERPKGSFSTLEIQRTEQGDSAMYLCASSLSREKLFFGSGTQLSVL.

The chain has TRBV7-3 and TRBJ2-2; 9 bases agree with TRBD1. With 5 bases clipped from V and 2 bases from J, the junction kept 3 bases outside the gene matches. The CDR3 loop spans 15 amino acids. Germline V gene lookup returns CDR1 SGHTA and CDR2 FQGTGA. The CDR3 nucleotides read TGTGCCAGCAGCCAGGGACAGGGCAACACCGGGGAGCTGTTTTTT. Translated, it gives CASSQGQGNTGELFF.

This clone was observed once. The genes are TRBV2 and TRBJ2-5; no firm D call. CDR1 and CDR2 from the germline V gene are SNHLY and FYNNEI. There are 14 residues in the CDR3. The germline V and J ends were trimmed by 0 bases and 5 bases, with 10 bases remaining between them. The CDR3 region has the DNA TGTGCCAGCAGTGAAGCGCTCGCGGAGGAGACCCAGTACTTC. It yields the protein CASSEALAEETQYF.

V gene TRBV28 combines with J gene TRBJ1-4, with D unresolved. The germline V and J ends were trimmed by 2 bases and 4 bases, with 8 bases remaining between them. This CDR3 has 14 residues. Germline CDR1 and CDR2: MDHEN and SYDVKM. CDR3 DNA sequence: TGTGCCAGCAGTTTAACGGAGGGTAATGAAAAACTGTTTTTT. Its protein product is CASSLTEGNEKLFF.

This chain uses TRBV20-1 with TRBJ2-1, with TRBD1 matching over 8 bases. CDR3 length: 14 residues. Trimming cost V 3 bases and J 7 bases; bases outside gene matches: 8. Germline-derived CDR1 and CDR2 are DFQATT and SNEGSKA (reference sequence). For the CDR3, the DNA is TGCAGTGCTAGTAGGACAGGGTTTAGGAATGAGCAGTTCTTC. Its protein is CSASRTGFRNEQFF.

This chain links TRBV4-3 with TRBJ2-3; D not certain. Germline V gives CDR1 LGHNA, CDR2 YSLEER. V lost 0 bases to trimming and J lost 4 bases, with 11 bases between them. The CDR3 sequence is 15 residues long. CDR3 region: CASSQELVGSDTQYF. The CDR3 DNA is TGCGCCAGCAGCCAAGAATTGGTCGGTTCAGATACGCAGTATTTT.

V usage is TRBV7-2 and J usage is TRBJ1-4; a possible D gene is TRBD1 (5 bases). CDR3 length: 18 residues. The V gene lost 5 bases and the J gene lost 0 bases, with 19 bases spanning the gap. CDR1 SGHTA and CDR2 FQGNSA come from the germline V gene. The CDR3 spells CASSQRGGGGSTNEKLFF. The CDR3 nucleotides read TGTGCCAGCAGCCAGAGGGGTGGTGGGGGGTCAACTAATGAAAAACTGTTTTTT.

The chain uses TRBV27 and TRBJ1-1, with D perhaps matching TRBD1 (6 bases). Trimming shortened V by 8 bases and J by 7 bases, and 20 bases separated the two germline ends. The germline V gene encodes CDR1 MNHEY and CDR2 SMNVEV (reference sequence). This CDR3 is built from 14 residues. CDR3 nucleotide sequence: TGTGCCAGCCGCCTCATGGGGGCTACTTTTGAAGCTTTCTTT. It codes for CASRLMGATFEAFF.

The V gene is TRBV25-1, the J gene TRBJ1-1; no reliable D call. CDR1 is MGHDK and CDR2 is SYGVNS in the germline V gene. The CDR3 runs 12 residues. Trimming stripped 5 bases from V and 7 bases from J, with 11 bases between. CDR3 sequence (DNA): TGTGCCAGCAGTCATACCGGGAGTGAAGCTTTCTTT. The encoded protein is CASSHTGSEAFF. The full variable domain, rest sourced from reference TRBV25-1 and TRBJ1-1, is EADIYQTPRYLVIGTGKKITLECSQTMGHDKMYWYQQDPGMELHLIHYSYGVNSTEKGDLSSESTVSRIRTEHFPLTLESARPSHTSQYLCASSHTGSEAFFGQGTRLTVV.

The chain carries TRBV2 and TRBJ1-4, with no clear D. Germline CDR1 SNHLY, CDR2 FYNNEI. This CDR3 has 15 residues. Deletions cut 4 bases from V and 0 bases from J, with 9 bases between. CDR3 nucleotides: TGTGCCAGCAGTGGCGGGCGAGCAACTAATGAAAAACTGTTTTTT. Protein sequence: CASSGGRATNEKLFF. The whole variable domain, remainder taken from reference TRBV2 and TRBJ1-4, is EPEVTQTPSHQVTQMGQEVILRCVPISNHLYFYWYRQILGQKVEFLVSFYNNEISEKSEIFDDQFSVERPDGSNFTLKIRSTKLEDSAMYFCASSGGRATNEKLFFGSGTQLSVL.

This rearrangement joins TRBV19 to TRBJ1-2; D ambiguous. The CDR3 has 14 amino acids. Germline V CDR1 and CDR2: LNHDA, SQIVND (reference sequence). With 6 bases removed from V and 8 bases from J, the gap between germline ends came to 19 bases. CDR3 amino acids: CASRPGPIAGGYTF. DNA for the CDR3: TGTGCCAGTAGGCCGGGCCCTATTGCGGGGGGCTACACCTTC. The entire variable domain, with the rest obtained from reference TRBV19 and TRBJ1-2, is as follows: DGGITQSPKYLFRKEGQNVTLSCEQNLNHDAMYWYRQDPGQGLRLIYYSQIVNDFQKGDIAEGYSVSREKKESFPLTVTSAQKNPTAFYLCASRPGPIAGGYTFGSGTRLTVV.

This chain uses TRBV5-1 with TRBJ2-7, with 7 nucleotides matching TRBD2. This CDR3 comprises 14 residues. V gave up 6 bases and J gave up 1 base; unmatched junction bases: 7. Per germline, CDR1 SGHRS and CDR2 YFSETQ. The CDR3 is CASTTGGGSYEQYF. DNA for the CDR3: TGCGCCAGCACTACGGGAGGAGGGTCCTACGAGCAGTACTTC. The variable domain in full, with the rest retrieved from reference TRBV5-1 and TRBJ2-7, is KAGVTQTPRYLIKTRGQQVTLSCSPISGHRSVSWYQQTPGQGLQFLFEYFSETQRNKGNFPGRFSGRQFSNSRSEMNVSTLELGDSALYLCASTTGGGSYEQYFGPGTRLTVT.

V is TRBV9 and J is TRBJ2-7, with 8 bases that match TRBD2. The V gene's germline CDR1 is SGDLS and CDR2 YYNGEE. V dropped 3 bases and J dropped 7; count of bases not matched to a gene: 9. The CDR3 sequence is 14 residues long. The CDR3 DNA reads TGTGCCAGCAGCGCCATAAGCGGGAGCAGTGAGCAGTACTTC. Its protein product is CASSAISGSSEQYF.

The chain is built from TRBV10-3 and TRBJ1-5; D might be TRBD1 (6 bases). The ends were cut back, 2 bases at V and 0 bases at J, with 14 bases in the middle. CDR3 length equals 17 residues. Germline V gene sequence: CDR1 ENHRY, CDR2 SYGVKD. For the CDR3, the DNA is TGTGCCATCAGTGAGACCCAACAGGGCTATAGCAATCAGCCCCAGCATTTT. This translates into CAISETQQGYSNQPQHF.

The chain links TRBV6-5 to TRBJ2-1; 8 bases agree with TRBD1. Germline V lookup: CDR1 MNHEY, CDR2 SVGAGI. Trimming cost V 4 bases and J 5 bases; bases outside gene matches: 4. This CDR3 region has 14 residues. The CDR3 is CASSSRGLNNEQFF. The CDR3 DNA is TGTGCCAGCAGTTCCAGGGGGCTAAACAATGAGCAGTTCTTC.

CDR3 nucleotides: TGTGCCAGCGGAGCGGACTCGGCGGCTAACTATGGCTACACCTTC. This sequence encodes CASGADSAANYGYTF. V gene TRBV6-6 combines with J gene TRBJ1-2; no clear D. CDR1 is MNHNY and CDR2 is SVGAGI in the germline V gene (reference sequence). This CDR3 has 15 residues. Trimming took off 8 bases at V and 0 bases at J, with 16 bases between the two ends.

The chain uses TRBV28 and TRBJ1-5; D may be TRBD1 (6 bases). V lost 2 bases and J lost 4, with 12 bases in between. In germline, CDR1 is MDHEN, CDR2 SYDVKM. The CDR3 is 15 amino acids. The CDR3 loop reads CASSLPGGANQPQHF. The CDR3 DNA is TGTGCCAGCAGTTTACCGGGGGGCGCGAATCAGCCCCAGCATTTT. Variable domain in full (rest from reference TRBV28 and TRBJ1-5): DVKVTQSSRYLVKRTGEKVFLECVQDMDHENMFWYRQDPGLGLRLIYFSYDVKMKEKGDIPEGYSVSREKKERFSLILESASTNQTSMYLCASSLPGGANQPQHFGDGTRLSIL.

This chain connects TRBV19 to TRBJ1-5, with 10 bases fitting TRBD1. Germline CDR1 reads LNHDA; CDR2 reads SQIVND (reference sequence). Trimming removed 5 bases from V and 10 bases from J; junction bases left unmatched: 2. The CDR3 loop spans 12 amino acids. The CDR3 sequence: CASSLTGGPQHF. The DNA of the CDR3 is TGTGCCAGTAGTCTGACAGGGGGCCCCCAGCATTTT.

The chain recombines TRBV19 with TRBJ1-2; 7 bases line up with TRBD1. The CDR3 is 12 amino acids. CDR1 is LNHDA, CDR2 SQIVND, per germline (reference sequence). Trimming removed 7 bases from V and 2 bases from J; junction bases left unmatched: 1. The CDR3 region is CASMTGNYGYTF. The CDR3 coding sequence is TGTGCCAGTATGACAGGGAACTATGGCTACACCTTC.

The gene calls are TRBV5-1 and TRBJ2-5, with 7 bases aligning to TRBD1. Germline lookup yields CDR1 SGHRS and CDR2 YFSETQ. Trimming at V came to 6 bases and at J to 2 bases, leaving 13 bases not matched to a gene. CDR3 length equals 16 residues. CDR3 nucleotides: TGCGCCAGCATCCTTGGGGCGTCAGGGGGACAAGAGACCCAGTACTTC. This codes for CASILGASGGQETQYF.

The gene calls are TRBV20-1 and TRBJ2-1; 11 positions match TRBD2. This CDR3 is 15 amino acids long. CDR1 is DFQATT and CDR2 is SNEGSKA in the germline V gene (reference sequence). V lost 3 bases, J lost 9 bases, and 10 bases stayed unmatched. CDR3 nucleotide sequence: TGCAGTGCTAGTGCAACTAGCGGGAGTATCGGTGAGCAGTTCTTC. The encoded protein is CSASATSGSIGEQFF.

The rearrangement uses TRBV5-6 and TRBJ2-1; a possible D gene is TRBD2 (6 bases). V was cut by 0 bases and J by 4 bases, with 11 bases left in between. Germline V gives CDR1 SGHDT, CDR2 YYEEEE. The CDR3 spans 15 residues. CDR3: CASSLATEGYNEQFF. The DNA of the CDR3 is TGTGCCAGCAGCTTGGCGACGGAGGGATACAATGAGCAGTTCTTC.

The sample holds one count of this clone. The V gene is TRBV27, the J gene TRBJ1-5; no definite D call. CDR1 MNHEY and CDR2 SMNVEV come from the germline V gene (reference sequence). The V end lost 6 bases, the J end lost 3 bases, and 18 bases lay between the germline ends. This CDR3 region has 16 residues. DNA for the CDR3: TGTGCCAGCAGCCCCGGGTGGCAGACTCACAATCAGCCCCAGCATTTT. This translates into CASSPGWQTHNQPQHF.

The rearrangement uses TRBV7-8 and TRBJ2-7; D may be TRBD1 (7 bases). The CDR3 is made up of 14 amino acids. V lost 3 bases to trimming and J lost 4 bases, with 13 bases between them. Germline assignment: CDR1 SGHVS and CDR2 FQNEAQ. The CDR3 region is CASSLGQGGYEQYF. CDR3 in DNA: TGTGCCAGCAGCTTGGGCCAGGGGGGATACGAGCAGTACTTC. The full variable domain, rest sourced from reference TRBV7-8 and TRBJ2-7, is GAGVSQSPRYKVAKRGQDVALRCDPISGHVSLFWYQQALGQGPEFLTYFQNEAQLDKSGLPSDRFFAERPEGSVSTLKIQRTQQEDSAVYLCASSLGQGGYEQYFGPGTRLTVT.

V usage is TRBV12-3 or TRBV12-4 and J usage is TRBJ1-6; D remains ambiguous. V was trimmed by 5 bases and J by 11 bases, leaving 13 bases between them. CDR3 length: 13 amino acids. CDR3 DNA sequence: TGTGCCAGCAGTCTGCGGGGTCTTGCACCCCTCCACTTT. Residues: CASSLRGLAPLHF.

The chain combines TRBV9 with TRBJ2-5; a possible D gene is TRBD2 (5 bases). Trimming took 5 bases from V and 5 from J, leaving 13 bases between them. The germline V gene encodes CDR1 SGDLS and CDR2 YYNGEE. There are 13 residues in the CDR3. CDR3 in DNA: TGTGCCAGCAGTCCACGAGGGATGGAGACCCAGTACTTC. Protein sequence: CASSPRGMETQYF.

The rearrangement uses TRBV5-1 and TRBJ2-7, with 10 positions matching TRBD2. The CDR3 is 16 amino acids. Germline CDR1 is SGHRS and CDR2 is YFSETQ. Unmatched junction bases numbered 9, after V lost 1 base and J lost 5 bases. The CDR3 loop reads CASSLITSGTGNEQYF. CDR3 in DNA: TGCGCCAGCAGCTTGATAACTAGCGGGACGGGCAACGAGCAGTACTTC.

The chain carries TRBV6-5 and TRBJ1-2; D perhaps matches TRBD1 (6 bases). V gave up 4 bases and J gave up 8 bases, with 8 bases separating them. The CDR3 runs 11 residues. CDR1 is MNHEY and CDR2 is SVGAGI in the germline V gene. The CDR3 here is CASSWGLGYTF. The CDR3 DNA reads TGTGCCAGCAGTTGGGGGCTGGGCTACACCTTC.